Listed below are T cell receptor beta chains from one sample, sequenced in a study of blood T cell repertoires in COVID-19. Method: immunoSEQ multiplex PCR; TCRdb's copy keeps in-frame clones and lacks some. The repertoire holds about 160,000 clones, with 81% as singletons. The sample comprised PBMCs or T cells enriched from blood (not recorded which). The receptors stem from a woman in her 40s with acute COVID-19. Both conserved end residues are part of each CDR3. A D gene is named only where the DNA matches it firmly. Where a row states a size, it is once, few, many or the class of an expanded clone; other rows omit it.

v_gene	j_gene	abundance	d_gene	CDR3nt	CDR3aa
TRBV2	TRBJ2-1	few	TRBD1	TGTGCCAGCAGGGACCCGGGACAGGGGGCGTATGAGCAGTTCTTC	CASRDPGQGAYEQFF
TRBV18	TRBJ2-3	.	TRBD2	TGTGCCAGCTCACGAGTAATTGGACTAGCAGAGACAGATACGCAGTATTTT	CASSRVIGLAETDTQYF
TRBV25-1	TRBJ2-5	.	.	TGTGCCAGCAGTGAACCCACGGGGGTTTCGGAGACCCAGTACTTC	CASSEPTGVSETQYF
TRBV2	TRBJ1-2	.	TRBD1	TGTGCCAGCAGTGAAAGGGCGGGACAGTTCGACTATGGCTACACCTTC	CASSERAGQFDYGYTF
TRBV4-1	TRBJ1-1	.	.	TGCGCCAGCAGCCAAGATGGGCTGGCTCGTAAAGCTTTCTTT	CASSQDGLARKAFF
TRBV4-1	TRBJ2-3	.	TRBD2	TGCGCCAGCAGCCAAGCTTCACTAGCGGGAGGAAGCGGAGATACGCAGTATTTT	CASSQASLAGGSGDTQYF
TRBV28	TRBJ1-5	.	TRBD1	TGTGCCAGCAGCCCGACAGGGAGTAGCAATCAGCCCCAGCATTTT	CASSPTGSSNQPQHF
TRBV9	TRBJ1-1	once	.	TGTGCCAGCAGCGTAGGTCCGGGGGAGAACACTGAAGCTTTCTTT	CASSVGPGENTEAFF
TRBV30	TRBJ1-1	.	TRBD1	TGTGCCTGGGAACAGGGGGCGAACACTGAAGCTTTCTTT	CAWEQGANTEAFF
TRBV14	TRBJ2-3	.	.	TGTGCCAGCAGCCAAGAGGAATTGCGCGGAGATACGCAGTATTTT	CASSQEELRGDTQYF
TRBV5-6	TRBJ1-2	.	.	TGTGCCAGCAGCTTAGTCCTAAATGGCTACACCTTC	CASSLVLNGYTF
TRBV4-1	TRBJ1-1	.	TRBD1	TGCGCCAGCAGCCAAGATGTAGGGACAGGCATGAACACTGAAGCTTTCTTT	CASSQDVGTGMNTEAFF
TRBV4-2	TRBJ2-3	.	.	TGTGCCAGCAGCCCATCGACTACCCGGGCCACAGATACGCAGTATTTT	CASSPSTTRATDTQYF
TRBV15	TRBJ2-2	.	.	TGTGCCACCAGCAGAGGAGGGAATTACGCCGGGGAGCTGTTTTTT	CATSRGGNYAGELFF
TRBV7-9	TRBJ1-1	.	.	TGTGCCAGCAGCTCCGACAGCATGAACACTGAAGCTTTCTTT	CASSSDSMNTEAFF